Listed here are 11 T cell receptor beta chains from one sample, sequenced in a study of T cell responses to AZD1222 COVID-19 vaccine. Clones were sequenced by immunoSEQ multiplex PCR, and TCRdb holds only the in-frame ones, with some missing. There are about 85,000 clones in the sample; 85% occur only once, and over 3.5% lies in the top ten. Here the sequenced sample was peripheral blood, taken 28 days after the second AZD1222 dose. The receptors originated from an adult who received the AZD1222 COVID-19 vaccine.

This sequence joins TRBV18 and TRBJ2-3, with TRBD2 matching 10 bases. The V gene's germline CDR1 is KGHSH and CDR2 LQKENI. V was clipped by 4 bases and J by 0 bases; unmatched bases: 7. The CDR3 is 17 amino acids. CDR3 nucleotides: TGTGCCAGCTCACTACGAGAACTAGCGGGGAGCACAGATACGCAGTATTTT. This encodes CASSLRELAGSTDTQYF.

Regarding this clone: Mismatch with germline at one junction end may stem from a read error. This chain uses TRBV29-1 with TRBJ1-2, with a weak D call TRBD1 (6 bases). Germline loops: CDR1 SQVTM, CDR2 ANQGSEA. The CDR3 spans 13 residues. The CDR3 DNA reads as TGCAGCGTTGGGGCAGGGGCTAATTATGGCTACACCTTC. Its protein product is CSVGAGANYGYTF.

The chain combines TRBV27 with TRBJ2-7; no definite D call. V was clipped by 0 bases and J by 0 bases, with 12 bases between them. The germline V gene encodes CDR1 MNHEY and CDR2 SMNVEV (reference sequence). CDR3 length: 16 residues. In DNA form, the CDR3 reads TGTGCCAGCAGTTTATCGATCGACCTGAGCTCCTACGAGCAGTACTTC. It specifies CASSLSIDLSSYEQYF.

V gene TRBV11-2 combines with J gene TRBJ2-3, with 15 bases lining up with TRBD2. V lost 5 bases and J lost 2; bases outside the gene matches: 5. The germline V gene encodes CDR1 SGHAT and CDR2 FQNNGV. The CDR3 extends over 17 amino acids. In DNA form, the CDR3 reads TGTGCCAGCAGCCCTCGGACTAGCGGGAGGGACACAGATACGCAGTATTTT. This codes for CASSPRTSGRDTDTQYF.

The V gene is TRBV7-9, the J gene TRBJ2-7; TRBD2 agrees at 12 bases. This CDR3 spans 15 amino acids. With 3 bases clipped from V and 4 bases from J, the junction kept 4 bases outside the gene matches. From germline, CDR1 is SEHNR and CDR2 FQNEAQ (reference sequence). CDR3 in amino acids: CASSLGGTSGYEQYF. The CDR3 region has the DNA TGTGCCAGCAGCTTGGGAGGGACTAGCGGGTACGAGCAGTACTTC.

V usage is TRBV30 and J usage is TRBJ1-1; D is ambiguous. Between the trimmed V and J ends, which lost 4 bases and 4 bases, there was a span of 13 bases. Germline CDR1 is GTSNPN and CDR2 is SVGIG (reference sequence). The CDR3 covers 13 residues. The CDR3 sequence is CAWTQRSSTEAFF. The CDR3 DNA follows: TGTGCCTGGACCCAAAGGAGTAGCACTGAAGCTTTCTTT.

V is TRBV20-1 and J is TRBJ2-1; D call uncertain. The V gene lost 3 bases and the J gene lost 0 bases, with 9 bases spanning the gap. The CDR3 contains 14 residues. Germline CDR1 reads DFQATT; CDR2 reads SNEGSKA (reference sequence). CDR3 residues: CSASGQFSYNEQFF. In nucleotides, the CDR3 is TGCAGTGCTAGTGGGCAGTTCTCCTACAATGAGCAGTTCTTC.

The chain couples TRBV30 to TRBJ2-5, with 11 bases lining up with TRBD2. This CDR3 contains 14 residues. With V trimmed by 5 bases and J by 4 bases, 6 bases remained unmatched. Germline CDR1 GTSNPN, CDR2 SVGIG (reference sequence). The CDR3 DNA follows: TGTGCCTGGGGGATGGGGACTAGCGGAGAGACCCAGTACTTC. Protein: CAWGMGTSGETQYF.

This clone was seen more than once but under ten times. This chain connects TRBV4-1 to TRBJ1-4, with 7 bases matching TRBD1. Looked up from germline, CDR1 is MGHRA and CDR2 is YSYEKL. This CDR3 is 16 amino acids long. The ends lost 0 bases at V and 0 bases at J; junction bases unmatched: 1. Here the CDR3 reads CASSQEGTATNEKLFF. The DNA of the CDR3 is TGCGCCAGCAGCCAAGAAGGGACAGCAACTAATGAAAAACTGTTTTTT.

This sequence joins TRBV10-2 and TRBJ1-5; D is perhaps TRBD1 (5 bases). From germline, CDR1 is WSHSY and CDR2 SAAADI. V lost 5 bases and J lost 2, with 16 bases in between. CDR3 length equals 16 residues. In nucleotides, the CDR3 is TGCGCCAGCAGTACCCTTGGGACGGGGGGCAATCAGCCCCAGCATTTT. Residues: CASSTLGTGGNQPQHF.

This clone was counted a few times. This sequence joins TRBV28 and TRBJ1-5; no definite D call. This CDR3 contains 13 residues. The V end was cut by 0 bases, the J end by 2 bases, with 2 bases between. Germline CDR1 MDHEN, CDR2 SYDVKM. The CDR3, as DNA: TGTGCCAGCAGTTTATGGGGCAATCAGCCCCAGCATTTT. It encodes CASSLWGNQPQHF.